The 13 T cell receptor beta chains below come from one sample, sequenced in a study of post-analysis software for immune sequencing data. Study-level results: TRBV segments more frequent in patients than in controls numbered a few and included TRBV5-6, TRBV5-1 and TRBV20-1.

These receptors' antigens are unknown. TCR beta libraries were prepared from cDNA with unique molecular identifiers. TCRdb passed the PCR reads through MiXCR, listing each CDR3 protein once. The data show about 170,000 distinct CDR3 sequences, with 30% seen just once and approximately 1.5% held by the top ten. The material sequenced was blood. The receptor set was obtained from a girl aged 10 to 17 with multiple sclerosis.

CDR3 coding DNA: TGTGCCATCAGTCTTGAAGGGTGGACTGAAGCTTTCTTT. Protein sequence: CAISLEGWTEAFF. This chain links TRBV10-3 with TRBJ1-1, with no clear D. Germline assignment: CDR1 ENHRY and CDR2 SYGVKD. This CDR3 contains 13 residues. Trimming removed 5 bases at V and 5 bases at J, with 12 bases between.

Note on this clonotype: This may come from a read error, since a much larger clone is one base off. CDR3 DNA sequence: TGTGCCATCGGTGAGCTGGGGGAGCTGAACACTGAAGCTTTCTTT. This codes for CAIGELGELNTEAFF. V usage is TRBV10-3 and J usage is TRBJ1-1; D is perhaps TRBD1 (5 bases). Per the germline V gene, CDR1 is ENHRY and CDR2 is SYGVKD. This CDR3 has 15 amino acids.

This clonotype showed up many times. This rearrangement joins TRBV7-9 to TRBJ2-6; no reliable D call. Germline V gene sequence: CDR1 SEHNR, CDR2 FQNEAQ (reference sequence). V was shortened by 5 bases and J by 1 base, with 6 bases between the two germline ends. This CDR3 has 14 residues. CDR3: CASSPTSGANVLTF. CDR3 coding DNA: TGTGCCAGCAGCCCGACGTCTGGGGCCAACGTCCTGACTTTC.

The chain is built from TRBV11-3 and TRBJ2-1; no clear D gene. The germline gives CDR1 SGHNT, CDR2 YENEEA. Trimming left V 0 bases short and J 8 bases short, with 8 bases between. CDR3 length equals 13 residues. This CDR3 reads CASSLDQDHEQFF. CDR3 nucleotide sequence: TGTGCCAGCAGCTTAGATCAGGACCATGAGCAGTTCTTC.

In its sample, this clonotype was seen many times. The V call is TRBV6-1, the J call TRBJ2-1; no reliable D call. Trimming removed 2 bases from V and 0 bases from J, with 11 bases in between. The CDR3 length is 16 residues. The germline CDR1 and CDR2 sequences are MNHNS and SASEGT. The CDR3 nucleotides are TGTGCCAGCAGTGAATTTAGCTCTAGCTCCTACAATGAGCAGTTCTTC. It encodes CASSEFSSSSYNEQFF.

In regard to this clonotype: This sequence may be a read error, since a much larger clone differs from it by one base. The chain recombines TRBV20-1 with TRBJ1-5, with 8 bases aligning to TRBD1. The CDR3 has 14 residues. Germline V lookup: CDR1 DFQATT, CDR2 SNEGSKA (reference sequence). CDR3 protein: CSASPQGGNRPQHF. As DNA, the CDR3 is TGCAGTGCATCTCCACAGGGGGGGAATCGGCCCCAGCATTTT.

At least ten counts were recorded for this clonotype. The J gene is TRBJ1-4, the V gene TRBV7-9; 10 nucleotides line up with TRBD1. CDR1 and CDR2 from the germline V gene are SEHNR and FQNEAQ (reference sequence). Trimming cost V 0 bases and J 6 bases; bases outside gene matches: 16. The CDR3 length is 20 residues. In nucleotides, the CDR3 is TGTGCCAGCAGCTTAGCGATCCCGGGACAGGGGCCCTTCCTGGATGAAAAACTGTTTTTT. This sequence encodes CASSLAIPGQGPFLDEKLFF.

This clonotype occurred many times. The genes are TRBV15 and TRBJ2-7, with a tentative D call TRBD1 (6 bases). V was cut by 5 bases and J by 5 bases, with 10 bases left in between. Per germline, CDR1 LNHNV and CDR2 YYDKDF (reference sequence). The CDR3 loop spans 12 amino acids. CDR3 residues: CATSPQGHEQYF. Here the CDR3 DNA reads TGTGCCACCAGCCCACAGGGACACGAGCAGTACTTC.

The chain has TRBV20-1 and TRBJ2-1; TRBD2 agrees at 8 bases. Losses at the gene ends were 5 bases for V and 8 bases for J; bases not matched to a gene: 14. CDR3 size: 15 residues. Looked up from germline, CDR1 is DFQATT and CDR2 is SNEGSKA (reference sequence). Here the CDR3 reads CSAPPSGSVLDEQFF. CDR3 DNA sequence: TGCAGTGCTCCCCCCAGCGGGAGTGTCTTGGATGAGCAGTTCTTC.

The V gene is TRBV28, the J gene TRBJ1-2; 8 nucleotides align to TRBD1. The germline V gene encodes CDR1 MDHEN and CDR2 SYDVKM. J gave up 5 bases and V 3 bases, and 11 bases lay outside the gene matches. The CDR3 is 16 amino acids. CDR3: CASSFPQTGAEYGYTF. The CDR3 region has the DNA TGTGCCAGCAGTTTTCCACAGACAGGGGCGGAATATGGCTACACCTTC.

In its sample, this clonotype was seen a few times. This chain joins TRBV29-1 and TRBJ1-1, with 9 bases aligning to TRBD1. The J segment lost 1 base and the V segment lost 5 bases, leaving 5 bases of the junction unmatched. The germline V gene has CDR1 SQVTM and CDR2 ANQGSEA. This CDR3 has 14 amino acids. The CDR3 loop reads CSVHRTGANTEAFF. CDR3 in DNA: TGCAGCGTTCACCGGACAGGGGCGAACACTGAAGCTTTCTTT.

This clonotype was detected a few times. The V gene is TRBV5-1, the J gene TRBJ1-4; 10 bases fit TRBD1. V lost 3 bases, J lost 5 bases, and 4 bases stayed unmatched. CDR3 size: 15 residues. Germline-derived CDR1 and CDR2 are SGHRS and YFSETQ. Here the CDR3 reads CASSYDRGRNEKLFF. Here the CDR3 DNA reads TGCGCCAGCAGCTACGACAGGGGGCGGAATGAAAAACTGTTTTTT.

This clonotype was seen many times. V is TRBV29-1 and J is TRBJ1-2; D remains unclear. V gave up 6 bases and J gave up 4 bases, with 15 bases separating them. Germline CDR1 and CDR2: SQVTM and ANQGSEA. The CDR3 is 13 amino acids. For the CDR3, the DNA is TGCAGCGTCCGAAGGGCAGCTGCCTATGGCTACACCTTC. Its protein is CSVRRAAAYGYTF.